The source of this T cell receptor beta chain is a study of CD8+ T cells in alopecia areata. Study-level results: Scalp lesions, especially in alopecia totalis/universalis, had higher clonality than normal scalp. Researchers reported that TCR sharing among patients proved less clear than in mice, possibly HLA-linked.

Documented treatment: oral pan-JAK inhibitor, 5-10 mg twice daily. As part of sample collection, lesional scalp punch biopsies and peripheral blood were taken from alopecia areata patients. PBMCs, the starting material, were the source of sorted CD4+ and CD8+ T cells. Remarks on this clone: The antigen is not known.

The sequencing template was cDNA reverse transcribed from extracted RNA. Assay: immunoSEQ multiplex PCR; the TCRdb copy retains only in-frame clones and omits some. This sample carries 150,000 to 200,000 clones, about 60% of them seen once, and the ten largest clones take 10% to 15%. CDR1 MNHEY and CDR2 SMNVEV come from the germline V gene (reference sequence). J gave up 5 bases and V 6 bases, and 10 bases lay outside the gene matches. The CDR3 has 14 amino acids. The source was CD8+ T cells sorted from blood, collected at week 24, from a patient treated with tofacitinib. This sequence was found in a human donor with alopecia areata. The rearrangement uses TRBV27 and TRBJ2-7; 7 bases fit TRBD1. The CDR3 reads CASRIPGQSNEQYF. CDR3 nucleotides: TGTGCCAGCAGAATTCCGGGACAGTCGAACGAGCAGTACTTC.